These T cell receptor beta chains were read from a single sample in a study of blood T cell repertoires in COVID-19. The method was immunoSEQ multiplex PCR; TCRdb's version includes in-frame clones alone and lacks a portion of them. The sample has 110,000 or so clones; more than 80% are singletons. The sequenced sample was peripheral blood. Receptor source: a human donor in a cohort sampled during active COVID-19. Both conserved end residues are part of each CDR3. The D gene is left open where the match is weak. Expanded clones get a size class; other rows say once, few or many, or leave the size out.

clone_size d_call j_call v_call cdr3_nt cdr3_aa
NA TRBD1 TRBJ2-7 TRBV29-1 TGCAGCGTTGACCCTTGGACAGGGGGGCCCTACGAGCAGTACTTC CSVDPWTGGPYEQYF
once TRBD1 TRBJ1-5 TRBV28 TGTGCCAGCAGACCGGACAGGGGAAGGAGCAATCAGCCCCAGCATTTT CASRPDRGRSNQPQHF
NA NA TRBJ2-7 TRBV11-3 TGTGCCAGCAGCGCAAGAGGAACGGGGGGCCGCTACGAGCAGTACTTC CASSARGTGGRYEQYF
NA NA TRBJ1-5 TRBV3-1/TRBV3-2 TGTGCCAGCAGCGAAGGGGGGGGGCCCCAGCATTTT CASSEGGGPQHF
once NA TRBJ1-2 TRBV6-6 TGTGCCAGCGGAGGGCCCGCTAACTATGGCTACACCTTC CASGGPANYGYTF
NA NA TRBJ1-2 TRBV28 TGTGCCAGCAGTTTAGGCAAGAACTATGGCTACACCTTC CASSLGKNYGYTF
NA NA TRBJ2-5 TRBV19 TGTGCCAGTAGTATGTTTCTGTTCTCCGAGACCCAGTACTTC CASSMFLFSETQYF
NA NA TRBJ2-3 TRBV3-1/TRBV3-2 TGTGCCAGCAGCCAAATTCGGGGTACGCAGTATTTT CASSQIRGTQYF
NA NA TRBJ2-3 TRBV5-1 TGCGCCAGCAGCTTGGCAGTGAGCACAGATACGCAGTATTTT CASSLAVSTDTQYF
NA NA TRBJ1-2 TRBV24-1 TGTGCCACCAGTGACCCTGGCCACTATGGCTACACCTTC CATSDPGHYGYTF
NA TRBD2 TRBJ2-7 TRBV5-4 TGTGCCAGCAGCTCGGGGGGCTACGAGCAGTACTTC CASSSGGYEQYF
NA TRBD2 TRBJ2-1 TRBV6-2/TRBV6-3 TGTGCCAGCAGTTACCTAGCGGGACGTTACAATGAGCAGTTCTTC CASSYLAGRYNEQFF
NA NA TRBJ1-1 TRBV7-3 TGTGCCAGCAGCTTAACCCCCGTGAACACTGAAGCTTTCTTT CASSLTPVNTEAFF
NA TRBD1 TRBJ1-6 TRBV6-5 TGTGCCAGCAGTTATTCCGGGACAGGGGTATCACCCCTCCACTTT CASSYSGTGVSPLHF
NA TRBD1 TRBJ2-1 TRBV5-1 TGCGCCAGCAGCGTAAGGACAGGGGGGATCAATGAGCAGTTCTTC CASSVRTGGINEQFF
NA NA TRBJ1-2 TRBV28 TGTGCCAGCAGTCCCCGGGGGGGCTACACCTTC CASSPRGGYTF
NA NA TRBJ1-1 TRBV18 TGTGCCAGCTCACCACGAGTCAGGGCTCCGAACACTGAAGCTTTCTTT CASSPRVRAPNTEAFF
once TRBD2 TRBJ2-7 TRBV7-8 TGTGCCAGCAGCTTGGACCTCCGACTAGCCACCTACGAGCAGTACTTC CASSLDLRLATYEQYF
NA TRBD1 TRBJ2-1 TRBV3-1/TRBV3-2 TGTGCCAGCAGGCGAACCGGGACAGCTTACAATGAGCAGTTCTTC CASRRTGTAYNEQFF
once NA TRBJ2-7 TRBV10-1 TGCGCCAGCCAAAACCCTATAGCGGGACAGGGCTCCCCCTACGAGCAGTACTTC CASQNPIAGQGSPYEQYF
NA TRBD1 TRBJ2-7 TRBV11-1 TGTGCCAGCAGCTTAGCTGGGACAGGTTTCTACGAGCAGTACTTC CASSLAGTGFYEQYF
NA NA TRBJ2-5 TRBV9 TGTGCCAGCAGCGTAGGACAGAACCAAGAGACCCAGTACTTC CASSVGQNQETQYF
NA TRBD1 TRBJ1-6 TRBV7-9 TGTGCCAGCAGCCTCGGACAGGGGATGAGCTCCTATAATTCACCCCTCCACTTT CASSLGQGMSSYNSPLHF
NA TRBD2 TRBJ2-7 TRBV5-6 TGTGCCAGCAGCCAGTTGGGACTAGCGGGTGAGCAGTACTTC CASSQLGLAGEQYF